These 18 T cell receptor beta chains originate from one sample sequenced in a study of T cells in localized non-small cell lung cancer. The method was immunoSEQ multiplex PCR; TCRdb's version includes in-frame clones alone and lacks a portion of them. Found here are over a thousand clones, more than 20% of them singletons; the top ten hold around 20%. Sequencing was performed on normal lung tissue next to the tumor, taken before any cancer treatment. These receptors came from a man aged 40 to 75 with stage II squamous cell lung carcinoma.

The CDR3 sequence is CASGEGHYGYTF. In DNA, the CDR3 is TGTGCCAGCGGAGAGGGTCACTATGGCTACACCTTC. V is TRBV9 and J is TRBJ1-2; D remains unclear. CDR3 length equals 12 residues. Trimming left V 7 bases short and J 3 bases short, with 10 bases between. Per the germline V gene, CDR1 is SGDLS and CDR2 is YYNGEE.

This clone was found a few times. V is TRBV9 and J is TRBJ1-1, with D possibly matching TRBD1 (5 bases). CDR3 size: 13 residues. Germline V lookup: CDR1 SGDLS, CDR2 YYNGEE. Deletions cut 4 bases from V and 5 bases from J, with 12 bases between. The CDR3 coding sequence is TGTGCCAGCAGCACTCTTGGGGGTACTGAAGCTTTCTTT. Encoded protein: CASSTLGGTEAFF.

This chain uses TRBV6-7 with TRBJ2-1, with D possibly matching TRBD2 (5 bases). TRBV6-7 is designated an ORF whose function remains uncertain. Trimming removed 5 bases at V and 3 bases at J, with 14 bases between. The CDR3 totals 15 residues. In DNA form, the CDR3 reads TGTGCCAGCAGTGAAGGACCGGGAAACTACAATGAGCAGTTCTTC. It yields the protein CASSEGPGNYNEQFF.

This clone is classed as medium-sized. J is TRBJ2-1 and V is TRBV10-3, with a tentative D call TRBD2 (6 bases). The CDR3 extends over 17 amino acids. V was shortened by 0 bases and J by 3 bases, with 15 bases between the two germline ends. Germline V gene sequence: CDR1 ENHRY, CDR2 SYGVKD. The CDR3 loop reads CAISESMGGGGYNEQFF. CDR3 nucleotides: TGTGCCATCAGTGAGTCGATGGGGGGAGGCGGCTACAATGAGCAGTTCTTC.

The V and J genes are TRBV6-8 and TRBJ2-3; either TRBD1 or TRBD2 may supply D (5 bases each). V lost 5 bases to trimming and J lost 2 bases, with 11 bases between them. Germline CDR1 is MNHGY and CDR2 is SAAAGT. The CDR3 loop spans 14 amino acids. CDR3 bases: TGTGCCAGCAGTACCGGTGGGACCACAGATACGCAGTATTTT. This sequence encodes CASSTGGTTDTQYF.

This chain uses TRBV11-3 with TRBJ2-7; 10 nucleotides align to TRBD2. CDR3 length equals 15 residues. Germline lookup yields CDR1 SGHNT and CDR2 YENEEA. V lost 2 bases and J lost 4; bases outside the gene matches: 5. DNA of the CDR3: TGTGCCAGCAGCTTAAGTACAGCGGGAGGGTACGAGCAGTACTTC. Translated, it gives CASSLSTAGGYEQYF.

Only a few counts were recorded for this clone. The DNA for the CDR3 is TGTGCCAGCAGCGTAGCTACAGGGGGTGATGAAAAACTGTTTTTT. Translated: CASSVATGGDEKLFF. This sequence joins TRBV9 and TRBJ1-4; 8 bases map to TRBD1. There are 15 residues in the CDR3. The V and J ends lost 0 bases and 6 bases, in that order; junction bases with no gene match: 4. Germline lookup yields CDR1 SGDLS and CDR2 YYNGEE.

This clone ranks as hyperexpanded. The rearrangement uses TRBV19 and TRBJ1-1; D remains unclear. CDR3 size: 12 residues. Trimming cost V 3 bases and J 3 bases, with 5 bases left between them. Per germline, CDR1 LNHDA and CDR2 SQIVND (reference sequence). CDR3 region: CASSIHYTEAFF. The CDR3, as DNA: TGTGCCAGTAGTATTCACTACACTGAAGCTTTCTTT.

The chain couples TRBV9 to TRBJ2-7; D possibly uses TRBD1 or TRBD2 (5 bases each). Per germline, CDR1 SGDLS and CDR2 YYNGEE. The V end lost 4 bases, the J end lost 5 bases, and 16 bases lay between the germline ends. CDR3 length equals 14 residues. CDR3 amino acids: CASSPGRVFNEQYF. DNA for the CDR3: TGTGCCAGCAGCCCGGGACGGGTTTTCAACGAGCAGTACTTC.

This clone was seen more than once but under ten times. The chain carries TRBV9 and TRBJ2-2; 10 bases agree with TRBD1. V shed 4 bases and J 7 bases; nucleotides not matched to a gene: 4. Germline CDR1 SGDLS, CDR2 YYNGEE. CDR3 length equals 14 residues. This chain's CDR3 is CASSTGQGNGELFF. CDR3 coding DNA: TGTGCCAGCAGCACGGGACAGGGGAACGGGGAGCTGTTTTTT.

This clone is labeled large. The chain employs TRBV6-8 and TRBJ2-1, with TRBD2 matching over 7 bases. CDR3 size: 15 residues. Looked up from germline, CDR1 is MNHGY and CDR2 is SAAAGT. V gave up 6 bases and J gave up 6 bases; unmatched junction bases: 11. CDR3 nucleotide sequence: TGTGCCAGCAGCCTCGGACTAGAGGTGCGCAATGAGCAGTTCTTC. Its translation is CASSLGLEVRNEQFF.

The gene calls are TRBV5-1 and TRBJ2-5, with TRBD2 as a possible D gene (6 bases). CDR3 length equals 14 residues. Germline V lookup: CDR1 SGHRS, CDR2 YFSETQ. Trimming removed 0 bases from V and 1 base from J, with 7 bases in between. The CDR3 DNA follows: TGCGCCAGCAGCTTGGGGGGGGTCCAAGAGACCCAGTACTTC. Its translation is CASSLGGVQETQYF.

The chain couples TRBV19 to TRBJ2-2; D not resolved. Germline CDR1 is LNHDA and CDR2 is SQIVND (reference sequence). V lost 6 bases and J 0 bases, leaving 11 bases between the germline ends. The CDR3 extends over 15 amino acids. CDR3 residues: CASRFQAANTGELFF. CDR3 sequence (DNA): TGTGCCAGTAGGTTCCAGGCCGCGAACACCGGGGAGCTGTTTTTT.

This chain links TRBV30 with TRBJ2-1; D gene unclear. Looked up from germline, CDR1 is GTSNPN and CDR2 is SVGIG (reference sequence). Deletions cut 2 bases from V and 10 bases from J, with 15 bases between. The CDR3 has 13 residues. CDR3 amino acids: CAWSWVHTGEQFF. As DNA, the CDR3 is TGTGCCTGGAGTTGGGTCCATACTGGGGAGCAGTTCTTC.

This chain joins TRBV18 and TRBJ2-2; 9 bases are shared with TRBD1. Germline V CDR1 and CDR2: KGHSH, LQKENI. The V and J ends lost 4 bases and 7 bases, in that order; junction bases with no gene match: 7. The CDR3 sequence is 15 residues long. As DNA, the CDR3 is TGTGCCAGCTCACTCTGGACAGGGGAGCACGGGGAGCTGTTTTTT. It encodes CASSLWTGEHGELFF.

This clone is classed as medium-sized. The chain recombines TRBV11-3 with TRBJ2-7; D gene ambiguous. The CDR3 consists of 15 residues. Germline assignment: CDR1 SGHNT and CDR2 YENEEA. V lost 3 bases and J 3 bases, leaving 15 bases between the germline ends. DNA of the CDR3: TGTGCCAGCAGCTTGGCCAGCCCAGTAAACTACGAGCAGTACTTC. It translates to CASSLASPVNYEQYF.

V and J are TRBV30 and TRBJ2-7, with a possible D match to TRBD2 (6 bases). This CDR3 region has 13 residues. Germline CDR1 reads GTSNPN; CDR2 reads SVGIG (reference sequence). Trimming took off 5 bases at V and 1 base at J, with 12 bases between the two ends. The chain's CDR3 is CAWGTGASYEQYF. DNA of the CDR3: TGTGCCTGGGGAACGGGAGCTTCCTACGAGCAGTACTTC.

This chain links TRBV6-8 with TRBJ1-2; the match to TRBD1 covers 9 bases. V lost 5 bases and J lost 6; bases outside the gene matches: 7. Germline values: CDR1 MNHGY, CDR2 SAAAGT. This CDR3 is 14 amino acids long. The CDR3 is CASSEGTGRNGYTF. The CDR3 DNA follows: TGTGCCAGCAGTGAGGGGACAGGGAGGAATGGCTACACCTTC.